This is a list of T cell receptor beta chains from one sample in a study of cytomegalovirus exposure and HLA in healthy donors. Sequencing used immunoSEQ multiplex PCR; TCRdb keeps in-frame clones, though not all of them. The repertoire holds 90,000 to 110,000 clones, around 87% seen once, with 4% in the top ten. The sequenced material came from PBMCs. All receptors derive from a woman aged 18-35 years in good health and CMV-seropositive. The CDR3 runs from the conserved cysteine through the conserved F or W. Fields, in order: clone size, D gene, J gene, V gene, CDR3 protein, CDR3 DNA. D genes are given only for firm matches. Clone size, where shown, is once, few, many, or a class for clones that have expanded.

once	-	TRBJ2-2	TRBV7-3	CASSLNPGARGELFF	TGTGCCAGCAGCTTAAACCCGGGAGCTCGCGGGGAGCTGTTTTTT
-	-	TRBJ1-3	TRBV28	CASSWNRRYSGNTIYF	TGTGCCAGCAGTTGGAACAGGCGATACTCTGGAAACACCATATATTTT
-	TRBD1	TRBJ2-2	TRBV5-4	CASSLEQGVTGELFF	TGTGCCAGCAGCTTGGAACAGGGGGTCACCGGGGAGCTGTTTTTT
-	-	TRBJ2-3	TRBV11-2	CASSLRVTDTQYF	TGTGCCAGCAGTCTTCGAGTTACAGATACGCAGTATTTT
-	TRBD1	TRBJ2-7	TRBV9	CASSASGQGGVEQYF	TGTGCCAGCAGCGCGTCGGGACAGGGAGGAGTAGAGCAGTACTTC
-	-	TRBJ1-6	TRBV5-4	CASSLRGSYNSPLHF	TGTGCCAGCAGCTTGAGGGGCTCCTATAATTCACCCCTCCACTTT
-	-	TRBJ2-7	TRBV2	CASKERTVNEQYF	TGTGCCAGCAAGGAGAGGACAGTTAACGAGCAGTACTTC
-	-	TRBJ2-3	TRBV19	CASRTDSTDTQYF	TGTGCCAGTAGGACAGATAGCACAGATACGCAGTATTTT
-	-	TRBJ2-5	TRBV7-3	CASSLTTPSRQETQYF	TGTGCCAGCAGCTTAACCACCCCGAGCCGGCAAGAGACCCAGTACTTC
once	-	TRBJ2-1	TRBV9	CASSVASNGVYEQFF	TGTGCCAGCAGCGTAGCCTCTAACGGGGTTTATGAGCAGTTCTTC
-	TRBD1	TRBJ1-2	TRBV5-4	CASSPGGGAFGGNYGYTF	TGTGCCAGCTCCCCGGGAGGGGGCGCATTTGGGGGTAACTATGGCTACACCTTC
-	-	TRBJ1-5	TRBV2	CASSAQGLNQPQHF	TGTGCCAGCAGTGCTCAGGGACTAAATCAGCCCCAGCATTTT
-	-	TRBJ1-5	TRBV28	CASSLGGGNYQPQHF	TGTGCCAGCAGTTTAGGCGGGGGGAATTATCAGCCCCAGCATTTT
-	-	TRBJ2-4	TRBV6-1	CARGRVVNIQYF	TGTGCCCGGGGAAGGGTAGTGAACATTCAGTACTTC
-	-	TRBJ1-6	TRBV11-3	CASSFSPGSPLHF	TGTGCCAGCAGCTTCTCCCCCGGTTCACCCCTCCACTTT
-	TRBD1	TRBJ2-1	TRBV14	CASSKGGTGGFNEQFF	TGTGCCAGCTCCAAGGGTGGGACAGGGGGCTTCAATGAGCAGTTCTTC
-	-	TRBJ1-2	TRBV19	CASSIPENYGYTF	TGTGCCAGTAGTATACCCGAGAACTATGGCTACACCTTC
once	TRBD2	TRBJ2-1	TRBV9	CASSGQGLAGREQFF	TGTGCCAGCAGCGGACAGGGACTAGCAGGCCGCGAGCAGTTCTTC
-	-	TRBJ2-2	TRBV9	CASSWSGTGELFF	TGTGCCAGCAGCTGGAGCGGGACCGGGGAGCTGTTTTTT
-	TRBD1	TRBJ2-7	TRBV6-4	CASSVTGPEQYF	TGTGCCAGCAGTGTGACAGGGCCCGAGCAGTACTTC
once	-	TRBJ1-5	TRBV11-2	CASSLDPGRYQPQHF	TGTGCCAGCAGCTTAGACCCAGGGAGGTATCAGCCCCAGCATTTT
-	TRBD2	TRBJ2-2	TRBV12-5	CASGSGLGNTGELFF	TGTGCTAGTGGTTCGGGACTAGGGAACACCGGGGAGCTGTTTTTT
-	-	TRBJ1-1	TRBV6-1	CASLSGHQNTEAFF	TGTGCCAGCCTTTCGGGACACCAGAACACTGAAGCTTTCTTT
-	-	TRBJ1-2	TRBV28	CASRGDSNYGYTF	TGTGCCAGCAGGGGAGATTCTAACTATGGCTACACCTTC
-	TRBD1	TRBJ2-1	TRBV4-1	CASSQGPGQGELDNEQFF	TGCGCCAGCAGCCAAGGCCCGGGACAGGGAGAGTTAGACAATGAGCAGTTCTTC
-	-	TRBJ2-3	TRBV21-1	CASSKVGTGVLEDTQYF	TGTGCCAGCAGCAAAGTGGGCACAGGGGTGTTGGAAGATACGCAGTATTTT
-	-	TRBJ2-5	TRBV10-1	CASSESSSQETQYF	TGCGCCAGCAGTGAGTCATCTAGCCAAGAGACCCAGTACTTC
-	-	TRBJ2-7	TRBV10-3	CAISAGTYEQYF	TGTGCCATCAGTGCGGGAACATACGAGCAGTACTTC
-	TRBD1	TRBJ1-2	TRBV29-1	CSAGQGEDYGYTF	TGCAGCGCAGGACAGGGTGAGGACTATGGCTACACCTTC
-	-	TRBJ2-1	TRBV5-6	CASSFRAGVTEQFF	TGTGCCAGCAGCTTTCGGGCGGGTGTAACTGAGCAGTTCTTC
-	TRBD1	TRBJ2-7	TRBV4-2	CASSQDWGGTGGPPYEQYF	TGTGCCAGCAGCCAAGATTGGGGGGGAACAGGGGGCCCACCCTACGAGCAGTACTTC
-	-	TRBJ1-1	TRBV7-2	CASSLVRNTEAFF	TGTGCCAGCAGCTTAGTGAGGAACACTGAAGCTTTCTTT
-	-	TRBJ1-1	TRBV11-2	CASSLNSSGRKAFF	TGTGCCAGCAGCTTAAACAGTAGCGGTCGGAAAGCTTTCTTT
-	-	TRBJ2-7	TRBV7-3	CASSGRLGQGGYEQYF	TGTGCCAGCAGCGGACGCCTTGGTCAGGGAGGATACGAGCAGTACTTC
-	-	TRBJ2-7	TRBV19	CASMGGSSYEQYF	TGTGCCAGTATGGGGGGTAGCTCCTACGAGCAGTACTTC
-	TRBD2	TRBJ2-1	TRBV27	CARQVGTRGFLSYNEQFF	TGTGCCAGACAGGTTGGGACTAGGGGTTTCCTCTCCTACAATGAGCAGTTCTTC
-	-	TRBJ1-3	TRBV9	CASSAGSGNTIYF	TGTGCCAGCAGCGCCGGCTCTGGAAACACCATATATTTT
-	-	TRBJ2-3	TRBV11-2	CASSLGGATDTQYF	TGTGCCAGCAGCTTAGGGGGCGCCACAGATACGCAGTATTTT
few	-	TRBJ1-6	TRBV4-2	CASSQEESDYVPLHF	TGTGCCAGCAGCCAAGAAGAATCCGACTATGTCCCCCTCCACTTT